This record covers a single T cell receptor (beta chain). As yet, its antigen is unknown. PCR involved 60 Vbeta and 13 Jbeta primers. The method was immunoSEQ multiplex PCR; TCRdb's version includes in-frame clones alone and lacks a portion of them. Of about 98,000 clones in the sample, about three quarters were seen once. Trimming removed 4 bases at V and 5 bases at J, with 13 bases between. Germline-derived CDR1 and CDR2 are SGHRS and YFSETQ. CDR3 length: 13 residues. This entry belongs to a study of cytomegalovirus exposure and HLA in healthy donors. Study-level findings and limits: In a later analysis, TCR beta V- and J-gene trimming showed a link to a missense DCLRE1C variant. The majority of TCR sequences were rare, yet some public TCRs appeared in many donors. Later findings reportedly placed an Asian-associated ancestry cluster below the roughly 730-donor mean for N-insertions. Previously analyzed data showed that most TCR beta V segments were productive at a frequency of about 87% or about 30%.

This TCR was sampled from a man aged 40-49 years in good health and CMV-seronegative. Sequenced input: PBMCs. The V gene is TRBV5-1, the J gene TRBJ2-7; weak D call: TRBD1 (6 bases). The CDR3 DNA reads TGCGCCAGCAGCCAAGGACAGCTCCACGAGCAGTACTTC. Its translation: CASSQGQLHEQYF.